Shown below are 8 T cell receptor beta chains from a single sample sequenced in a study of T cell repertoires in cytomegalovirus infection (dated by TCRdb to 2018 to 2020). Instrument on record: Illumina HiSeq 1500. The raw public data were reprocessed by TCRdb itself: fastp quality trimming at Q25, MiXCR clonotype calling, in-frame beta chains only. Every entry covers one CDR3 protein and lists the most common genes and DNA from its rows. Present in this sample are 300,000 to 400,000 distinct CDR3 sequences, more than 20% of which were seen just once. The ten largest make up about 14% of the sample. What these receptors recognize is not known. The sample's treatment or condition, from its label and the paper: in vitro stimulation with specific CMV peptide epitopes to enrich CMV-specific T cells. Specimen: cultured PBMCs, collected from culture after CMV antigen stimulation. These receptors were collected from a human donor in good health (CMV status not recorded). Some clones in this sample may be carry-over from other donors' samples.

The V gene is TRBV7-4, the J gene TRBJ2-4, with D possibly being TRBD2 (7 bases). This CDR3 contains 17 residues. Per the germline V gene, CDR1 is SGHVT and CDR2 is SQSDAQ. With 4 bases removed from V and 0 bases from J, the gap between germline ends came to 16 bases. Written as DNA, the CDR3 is TGTGCCAGCAGCTCTCATGGCGGGGGCCTAGCCAAAAACATTCAGTACTTC. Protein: CASSSHGGGLAKNIQYF.

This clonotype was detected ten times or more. The CDR3 spells CASSLRPGHQNEKLFF. In nucleotides, the CDR3 is TGTGCCAGCAGCTTAAGACCGGGACATCAAAATGAAAAACTGTTTTTT. The chain joins TRBV7-2 to TRBJ1-4, with D perhaps TRBD1 (6 bases). Germline assignment: CDR1 SGHTA and CDR2 FQGNSA. There are 16 residues in the CDR3. Trimming shortened V by 2 bases and J by 5 bases, and 15 bases separated the two germline ends.

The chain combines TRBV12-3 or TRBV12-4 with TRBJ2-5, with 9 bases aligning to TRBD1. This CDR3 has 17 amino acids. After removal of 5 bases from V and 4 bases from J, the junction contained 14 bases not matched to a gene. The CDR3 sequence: CASSDHWGETGGETQYF. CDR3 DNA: TGTGCCAGCAGTGATCATTGGGGGGAGACAGGGGGAGAGACCCAGTACTTC.

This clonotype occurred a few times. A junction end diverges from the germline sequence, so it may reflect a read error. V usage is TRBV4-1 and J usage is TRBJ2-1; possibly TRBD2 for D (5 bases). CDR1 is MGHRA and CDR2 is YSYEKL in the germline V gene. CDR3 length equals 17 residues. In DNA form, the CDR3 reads TGTGCCAGCAGCCAAGAGGACTTTATGAGCTCCTACAATGAGCAGTTCTTC. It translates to CASSQEDFMSSYNEQFF.

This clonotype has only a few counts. CDR3 residues: CASRQGGGPQHF. The CDR3 nucleotides are TGTGCCAGCAGACAGGGTGGGGGGCCCCAGCATTTT. This sequence joins TRBV7-6 and TRBJ1-5; D is perhaps TRBD1 (6 bases). This CDR3 spans 12 amino acids. Germline V gives CDR1 SGHVS, CDR2 FNYEAQ. V was shortened by 6 bases and J by 9 bases, with 12 bases between the two germline ends.

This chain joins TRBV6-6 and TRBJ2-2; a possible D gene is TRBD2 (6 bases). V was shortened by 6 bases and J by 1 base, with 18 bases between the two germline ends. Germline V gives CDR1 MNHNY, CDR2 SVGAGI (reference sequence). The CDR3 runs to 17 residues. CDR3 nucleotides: TGTGCCAGCAGACCCCTCCTTGGGCGGGGGAACACCGGGGAGCTGTTTTTT. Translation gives CASRPLLGRGNTGELFF.

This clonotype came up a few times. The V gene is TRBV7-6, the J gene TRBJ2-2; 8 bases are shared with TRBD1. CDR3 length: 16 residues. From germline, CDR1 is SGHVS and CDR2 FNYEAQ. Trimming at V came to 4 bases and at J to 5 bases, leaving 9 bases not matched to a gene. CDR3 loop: CASSSGQGGSTGELFF. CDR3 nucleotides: TGTGCCAGCAGCTCCGGACAGGGTGGGAGTACCGGGGAGCTGTTTTTT. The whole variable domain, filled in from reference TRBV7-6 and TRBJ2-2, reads GAGVSQSPRYKVTKRGQDVALRCDPISGHVSLYWYRQALGQGPEFLTYFNYEAQQDKSGLPNDRFSAERPEGSISTLTIQRTEQRDSAMYRCASSSGQGGSTGELFFGEGSRLTVL.

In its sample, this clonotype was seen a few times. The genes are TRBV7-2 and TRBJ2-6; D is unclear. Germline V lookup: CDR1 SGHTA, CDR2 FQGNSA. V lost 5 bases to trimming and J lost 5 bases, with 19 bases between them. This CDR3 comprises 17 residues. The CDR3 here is CASSPGWLSSRANVLTF. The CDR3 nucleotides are TGTGCCAGCAGCCCGGGCTGGTTATCGAGTAGGGCCAACGTCCTGACTTTC.